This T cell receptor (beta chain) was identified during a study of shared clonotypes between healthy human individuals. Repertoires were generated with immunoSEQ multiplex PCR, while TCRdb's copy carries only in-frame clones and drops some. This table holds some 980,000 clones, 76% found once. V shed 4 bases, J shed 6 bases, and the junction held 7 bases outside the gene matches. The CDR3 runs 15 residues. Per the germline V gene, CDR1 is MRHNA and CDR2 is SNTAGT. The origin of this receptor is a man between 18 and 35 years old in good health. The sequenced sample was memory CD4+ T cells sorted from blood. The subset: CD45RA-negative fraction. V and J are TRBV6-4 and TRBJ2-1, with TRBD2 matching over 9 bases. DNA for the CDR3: TGTGCCAGCAGTGTCTTTCTAGCGGGGAGCAATGAGCAGTTCTTC. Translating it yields CASSVFLAGSNEQFF.